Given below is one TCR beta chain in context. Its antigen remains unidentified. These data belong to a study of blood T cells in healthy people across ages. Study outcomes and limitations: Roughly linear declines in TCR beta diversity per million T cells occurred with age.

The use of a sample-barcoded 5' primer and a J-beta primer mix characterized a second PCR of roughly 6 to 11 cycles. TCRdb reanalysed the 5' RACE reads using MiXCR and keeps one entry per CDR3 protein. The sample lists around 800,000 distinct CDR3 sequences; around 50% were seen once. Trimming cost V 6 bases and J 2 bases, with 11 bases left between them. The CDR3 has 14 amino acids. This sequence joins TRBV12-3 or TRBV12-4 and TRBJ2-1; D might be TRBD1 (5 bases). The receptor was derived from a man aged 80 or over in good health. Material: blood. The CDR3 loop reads CASSDRQTYNEQFF. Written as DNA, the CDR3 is TGTGCCAGCAGCGATAGACAGACCTACAATGAGCAGTTCTTC.